The 8 T cell receptor beta chains below were found in one sample sequenced in a study of CD8+CD57+ T cells in acquired aplastic anemia. Whoever was chosen for sequencing had shown CD8+CD57+ cell expansion by flow cytometry. Genomic DNA constituted the template upon which TCR beta VDJ and CDR3 profiling was performed. Each CDR3 protein is one row after TCRdb ran MiXCR on the reads. The sample has 180,000 or so distinct CDR3 sequences; around half are singletons. The sample taken for sequencing was sorted CD4+, CD8+, or CD8+CD57+ T cells (not recorded which) from PBMCs. The receptors derive from a human donor with aplastic anemia.

Turning to this clonotype: A read error may explain this, as a much larger clone is one base away. This chain joins TRBV12-3 or TRBV12-4 and TRBJ1-1; 9 nucleotides line up with TRBD1. V lost 6 bases to trimming and J lost 10 bases; unmatched junction nucleotides: 15. This CDR3 is 15 amino acids long. This CDR3 is CASSFYGATGGPAFF. The CDR3 DNA reads TGTGCCAGCAGCTTTTATGGCGCAACAGGGGGCCCAGCTTTCTTT.

A note on this clonotype: Its ends do not fully match the called genes, so a read error is possible. The rearrangement joins TRBV25-1 to TRBJ2-3, with 13 positions matching TRBD2. Germline V lookup: CDR1 MGHDK, CDR2 SYGVNS. The CDR3 consists of 18 residues. The CDR3 loop is CASSSPRTSGGHTGTQYF. The DNA for the CDR3 is TGTGCCAGCAGCTCACCCCGGACTAGCGGGGGCCACACAGGTACGCAGTATTTT.

This clonotype showed up many times. This chain uses TRBV5-5 with TRBJ2-7; 12 bases map to TRBD2. The length of the CDR3 is 18 residues. V was clipped by 7 bases and J by 2 bases; unmatched bases: 16. Germline V gene sequence: CDR1 SGHKS, CDR2 YYEKEE (reference sequence). DNA for the CDR3: TGTGCCAGCGGACCCTGGGGAGAAAGACTAGCGGGAGCCTACGAGCAGTACTTC. Its translation is CASGPWGERLAGAYEQYF.

This clonotype came up many times. The DNA of the CDR3 is TGTGCCAGCAAAGAACTAAACACCATATATTTT. Translating gives CASKELNTIYF. V and J are TRBV2 and TRBJ1-3; D gene ambiguous. V gave up 7 bases and J gave up 6 bases, with 7 bases separating them. The CDR3 has 11 amino acids. CDR1 SNHLY and CDR2 FYNNEI come from the germline V gene.

This clonotype was seen at least ten times. The V call is TRBV19, the J call TRBJ1-2; D not certain. The germline gives CDR1 LNHDA, CDR2 SQIVND (reference sequence). The length of the CDR3 is 13 residues. V was pared by 3 bases and J by 7 bases, with 12 bases between. In nucleotides, the CDR3 is TGTGCCAGTAGTATCGATCGGGGTGGTGGCTACACCTTC. This sequence encodes CASSIDRGGGYTF.

The chain is built from TRBV2 and TRBJ2-7; 7 bases map to TRBD1. The CDR3 consists of 13 residues. The germline V gene encodes CDR1 SNHLY and CDR2 FYNNEI. Trimming at V came to 10 bases and at J to 0 bases, leaving 6 bases not matched to a gene. The CDR3 reads CANTGVDSYEQYF. Here the CDR3 DNA reads TGTGCCAATACAGGGGTGGACTCCTACGAGCAGTACTTC.

The rearrangement uses TRBV2 and TRBJ2-1; TRBD2 matches at 9 bases. The V gene's germline CDR1 is SNHLY and CDR2 FYNNEI. The trim removed 5 bases at V and 12 bases at J, leaving 11 bases unmatched. The CDR3 has 14 residues. CDR3 in amino acids: CASSLLAGAVGQFF. The CDR3 DNA reads as TGTGCCAGCAGTTTACTAGCGGGTGCGGTGGGGCAGTTCTTC.

Ten or more counts support this clonotype. The CDR3 bases are TGTGCCAGCAGTGACGCCCGGGCTTCAAGAAATGAGCAGTTCTTC. Translating it yields CASSDARASRNEQFF. The V call is TRBV25-1, the J call TRBJ2-1, with D hard to call. Trimming removed 3 bases from V and 7 bases from J, with 16 bases in between. From germline, CDR1 is MGHDK and CDR2 SYGVNS. The CDR3 length is 15 residues.